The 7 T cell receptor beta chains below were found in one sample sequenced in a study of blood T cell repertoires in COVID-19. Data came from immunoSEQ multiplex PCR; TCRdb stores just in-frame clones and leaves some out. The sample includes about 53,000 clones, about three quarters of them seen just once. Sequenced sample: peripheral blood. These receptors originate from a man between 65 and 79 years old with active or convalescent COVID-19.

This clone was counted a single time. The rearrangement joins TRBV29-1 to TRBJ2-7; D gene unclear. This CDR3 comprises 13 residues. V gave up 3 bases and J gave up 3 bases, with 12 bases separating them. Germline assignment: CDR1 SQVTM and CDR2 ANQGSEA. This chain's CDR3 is CSVDLSGVYEQYF. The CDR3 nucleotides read TGCAGCGTTGACTTGTCAGGCGTCTACGAGCAGTACTTC.

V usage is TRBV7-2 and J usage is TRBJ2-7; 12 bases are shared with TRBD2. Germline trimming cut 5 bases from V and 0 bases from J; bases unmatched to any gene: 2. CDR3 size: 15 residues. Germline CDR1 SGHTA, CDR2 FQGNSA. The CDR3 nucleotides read TGTGCCAGCAGCACTAGCGGGGGGAGCTCCTACGAGCAGTACTTC. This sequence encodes CASSTSGGSSYEQYF.

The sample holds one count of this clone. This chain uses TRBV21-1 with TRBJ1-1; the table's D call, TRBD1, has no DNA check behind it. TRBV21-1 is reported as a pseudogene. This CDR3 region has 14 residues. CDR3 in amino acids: CATKPGAKTTEAFF. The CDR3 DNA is TGTGCCACCAAACCAGGGGCCAAAACAACTGAAGCTTTCTTT.

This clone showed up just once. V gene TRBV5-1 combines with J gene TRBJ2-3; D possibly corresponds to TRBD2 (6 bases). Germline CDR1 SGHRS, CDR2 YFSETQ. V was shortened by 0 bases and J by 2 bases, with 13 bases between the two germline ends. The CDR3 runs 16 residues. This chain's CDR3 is CASSLGGTADTDTQYF. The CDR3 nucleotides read TGCGCCAGCAGCTTGGGCGGGACCGCGGACACAGATACGCAGTATTTT.

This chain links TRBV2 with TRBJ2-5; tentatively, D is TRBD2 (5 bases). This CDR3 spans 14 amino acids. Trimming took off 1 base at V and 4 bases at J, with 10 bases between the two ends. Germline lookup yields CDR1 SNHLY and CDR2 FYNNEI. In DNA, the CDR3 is TGTGCCAGCAGTGAAGATCTCCGGGGAGAGACCCAGTACTTC. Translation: CASSEDLRGETQYF. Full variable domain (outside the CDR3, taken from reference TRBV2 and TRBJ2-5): EPEVTQTPSHQVTQMGQEVILRCVPISNHLYFYWYRQILGQKVEFLVSFYNNEISEKSEIFDDQFSVERPDGSNFTLKIRSTKLEDSAMYFCASSEDLRGETQYFGPGTRLLVL.

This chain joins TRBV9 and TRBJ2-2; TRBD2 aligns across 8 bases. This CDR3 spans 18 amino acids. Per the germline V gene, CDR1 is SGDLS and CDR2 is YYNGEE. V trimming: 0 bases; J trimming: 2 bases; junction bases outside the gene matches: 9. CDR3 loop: CASSVVPSGSRNTGELFF. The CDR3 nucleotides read TGTGCCAGCAGCGTAGTACCCAGCGGGAGTCGAAACACCGGGGAGCTGTTTTTT.

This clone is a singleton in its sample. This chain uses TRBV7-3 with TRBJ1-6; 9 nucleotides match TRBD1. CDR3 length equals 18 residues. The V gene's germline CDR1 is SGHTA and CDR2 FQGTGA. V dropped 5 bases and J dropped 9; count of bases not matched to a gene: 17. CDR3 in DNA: TGTGCCAGCAGCCAATCTCGGACAGGGGTAAGGATCACTTCACCCCTCCACTTT. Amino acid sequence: CASSQSRTGVRITSPLHF.